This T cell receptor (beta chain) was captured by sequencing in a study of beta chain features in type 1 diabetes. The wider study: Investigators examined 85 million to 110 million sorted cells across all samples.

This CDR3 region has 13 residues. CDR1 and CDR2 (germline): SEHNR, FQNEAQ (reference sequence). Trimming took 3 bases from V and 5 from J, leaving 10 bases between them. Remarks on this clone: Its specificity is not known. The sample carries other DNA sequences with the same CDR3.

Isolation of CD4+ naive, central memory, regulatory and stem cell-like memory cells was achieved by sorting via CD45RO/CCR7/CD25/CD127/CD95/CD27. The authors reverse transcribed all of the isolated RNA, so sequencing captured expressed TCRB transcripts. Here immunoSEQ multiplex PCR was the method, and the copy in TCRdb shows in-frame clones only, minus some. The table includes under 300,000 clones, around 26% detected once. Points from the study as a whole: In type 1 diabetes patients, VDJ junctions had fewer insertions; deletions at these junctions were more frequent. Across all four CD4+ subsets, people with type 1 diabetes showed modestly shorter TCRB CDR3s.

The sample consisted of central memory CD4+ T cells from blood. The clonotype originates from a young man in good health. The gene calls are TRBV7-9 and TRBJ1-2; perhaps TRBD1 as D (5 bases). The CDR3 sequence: CASSFGQGYGYTF. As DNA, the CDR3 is TGTGCCAGCAGCTTTGGGCAGGGTTATGGCTACACCTTC.